This TCR beta chain derives from a study of blood T cell repertoires in COVID-19. Study context: Donors in the United States, Italy and Spain gave samples during acute or convalescent COVID-19.

This CDR3 comprises 13 residues. Trimming shortened V by 6 bases and J by 3 bases, and 11 bases separated the two germline ends. Germline CDR1 is LNHDA and CDR2 is SQIVND (reference sequence). In the original processing: It was from reference gene primer amplification that nucleated cell counts were estimated. Only in-frame clones appear in the TCRdb table, and some are missing; sequencing was by immunoSEQ multiplex PCR. Clonal size and the V and J genes are those of that table, whereas D and trimming came from the DNA. The sample shows 120,000 to 150,000 clones, more than 75% of them seen only once.

The chain uses TRBV19 and TRBJ1-1, with D uncertain. The source is a woman aged 50 to 65 with acute or convalescent COVID-19. The material sequenced was peripheral blood. The CDR3 DNA is TGTGCCAGTAGGAGCGAATCGGACACTGAAGCTTTCTTT. Translating it yields CASRSESDTEAFF.